The source of this TCR beta chain is a study of blood T cell repertoires in COVID-19. This CDR3 is built from 15 residues. V was cut by 5 bases and J by 2 bases, with 13 bases left in between. Germline-derived CDR1 and CDR2 are MNHEY and SMNVEV (reference sequence). Assay used: immunoSEQ multiplex PCR; TCRdb lists only in-frame clones, some missing. The table shows about 100,000 clones, with almost 80% occurring only once. The chain is built from TRBV27 and TRBJ1-5; D is possibly TRBD1 (6 bases). The sequence came from a man in his 70s with active or convalescent COVID-19. The sequenced sample was peripheral blood. The CDR3 region is CASSLGYRGNQPQHF. In nucleotides, the CDR3 is TGTGCCAGCAGTCTGGGGTACAGGGGCAATCAGCCCCAGCATTTT.